The clone carrying this T cell receptor beta chain occurred many times. Its antigen is unidentified. Time point of the sample: persistent/refractory GD, antithyroid drugs over 5 years with positive TRAb. PBMC RNA was the source of the TCR library. The CDR3 length is 13 residues. Germline CDR1 is MDHEN and CDR2 is SYDVKM. Trimming left V 6 bases short and J 5 bases short, with 8 bases between. The record originates from a study of regulatory T cells in long-lasting Graves disease. Whole-study findings and limits: Newly diagnosed disease favored TRBV20-1 and TRBJ2-1 over persistent disease.

The TCR beta library used iRepertoire HTBI primers with Arm-PCR amplification of CDR3. TCRdb reprocessed the multiplex PCR reads via MiXCR and lists one record per CDR3 protein. This sample has 400,000 to 500,000 distinct CDR3 sequences, with around 20% found just once. The clonotype was recovered from a female donor with Graves disease. The V call is TRBV28, the J call TRBJ1-6, with D unresolved. This material consisted of peripheral blood mononuclear cells (PBMCs), taken when the disease was refractory, from a patient treated with antithyroid drugs. The CDR3 region has the DNA TGTGCCAGCAGACCACAGAATAATTCACCCCTCCACTTT. Residues: CASRPQNNSPLHF.